This entry lists 5 T cell receptor beta chains sequenced from one sample in a study of T cells in Graves' hyperthyroidism and ophthalmopathy. From RNA transcripts, TCR beta CDR3 regions were amplified. The HTBI primer set was used in a first-round RT-PCR of the TCR CDR3. A single record per CDR3 protein comes from TCRdb applying MiXCR to the multiplex PCR reads. The top ten hold less than 9.5% of the sample, which has a few hundred thousand distinct CDR3 sequences, less than 20% seen once. Specimen: blood. The origin of the receptors is a woman younger than 45 with Graves' hyperthyroidism.

The V call is TRBV4-1, the J call TRBJ1-1, with 7 bases that match TRBD1. Germline trimming cut 4 bases from V and 2 bases from J; bases unmatched to any gene: 7. This CDR3 has 15 amino acids. Germline V gene lookup returns CDR1 MGHRA and CDR2 YSYEKL. DNA for the CDR3: TGCGCCAGCAGCCGTAGGGACAGCCCCAACACTGAAGCTTTCTTT. Translating gives CASSRRDSPNTEAFF.

In its sample, this clonotype was seen many times. The chain recombines TRBV14 with TRBJ1-1, with D possibly matching TRBD1 (5 bases). This CDR3 contains 14 residues. The germline V and J ends were trimmed by 0 bases and 5 bases, with 10 bases remaining between them. CDR1 is SGHDN and CDR2 is FVKESK in the germline V gene. The CDR3 bases are TGTGCCAGCAGCCAAGATCAGGGCTATACTGAAGCTTTCTTT. Translating it yields CASSQDQGYTEAFF.

This clonotype was picked up many times. The rearrangement uses TRBV20-1 and TRBJ2-1; D gene unclear. Trimming cost V 4 bases and J 7 bases, with 8 bases left between them. CDR3 length: 11 residues. Germline V gene data show CDR1 as DFQATT and CDR2 as SNEGSKA (reference sequence). The CDR3 DNA reads as TGCAGTGCTACGACTGGTAATGAGCAGTTCTTC. Translated, it gives CSATTGNEQFF.

The V gene is TRBV4-3, the J gene TRBJ2-1; 13 bases map to TRBD2. The CDR3 extends over 18 amino acids. V dropped 0 bases and J dropped 8; count of bases not matched to a gene: 10. In germline, CDR1 is LGHNA, CDR2 YSLEER. CDR3 region: CASSQDPLGLAGVHEQFF. CDR3 DNA: TGCGCCAGCAGCCAAGATCCCCTAGGACTAGCGGGAGTCCATGAGCAGTTCTTC.

V is TRBV19 and J is TRBJ1-6; D gene ambiguous. Germline V lookup: CDR1 LNHDA, CDR2 SQIVND (reference sequence). The CDR3 spans 12 residues. Trimming cost V 5 bases and J 8 bases, with 7 bases left between them. This CDR3 is CASSRSDSPLHF. CDR3 DNA: TGTGCCAGTAGTCGTTCGGATTCACCCCTCCACTTT.